The T cell receptor beta chain described here comes from a study of cytomegalovirus exposure and HLA in healthy donors. Germline CDR1 and CDR2: SGHRS and YFSETQ. The CDR3 is 13 amino acids. Trimming left V 4 bases short and J 0 bases short, with 7 bases between. The repertoire was sequenced with immunoSEQ multiplex PCR; TCRdb's copy has only in-frame clones and lacks some. This table has roughly 45,000 clones, approximately 95% appearing once. The chain joins TRBV5-1 to TRBJ2-5; perhaps TRBD2 as D (6 bases). Sequencing was carried out using PBMCs. The sequence derives from a woman aged 18-29 years in good health and CMV-seropositive. The CDR3 is CASSPSDQETQYF. Written as DNA, the CDR3 is TGCGCCAGCAGCCCTAGCGACCAAGAGACCCAGTACTTC.